Reported below is one TCR beta chain. These data belong to a study of blood T cell repertoires in COVID-19. At the level of the study: T cells, B-cell-depleted T cells, or PBMCs supplied cDNA or gDNA.

Participants were aged about 18 to 90 years, lived in 24 US areas, and enrolled virtually. Cohorts were based on clinical histories the participants reported. Germline V gene lookup returns CDR1 SGHRS and CDR2 YFSETQ. The CDR3 consists of 15 residues. Trimming took 2 bases from V and 2 from J, leaving 13 bases between them. The data were produced by immunoSEQ multiplex PCR, yet TCRdb's version contains in-frame clones alone and is incomplete. The table has about 400,000 clones, roughly 91% seen once. Sequencing was carried out using PBMCs or T cells enriched from blood (not recorded which). The genes are TRBV5-1 and TRBJ2-5; weak D call: TRBD2 (6 bases). The clonotype comes from a woman under 40 who had recovered from COVID-19. In nucleotides, the CDR3 is TGCGCCAGCAGCTTACGCGGGACTTATCAAGAGACCCAGTACTTC. As protein: CASSLRGTYQETQYF.